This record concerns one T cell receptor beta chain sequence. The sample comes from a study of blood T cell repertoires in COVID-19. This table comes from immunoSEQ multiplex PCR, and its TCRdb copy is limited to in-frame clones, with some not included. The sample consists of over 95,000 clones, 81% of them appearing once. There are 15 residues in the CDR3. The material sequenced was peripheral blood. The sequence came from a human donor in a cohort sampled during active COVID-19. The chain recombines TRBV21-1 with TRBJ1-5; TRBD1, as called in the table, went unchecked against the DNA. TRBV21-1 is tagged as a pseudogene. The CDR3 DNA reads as TGTGCCAGCAGCCCGGGACAGGCGAGCAATCAGCCCCAGCATTTT. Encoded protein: CASSPGQASNQPQHF.